This TCR beta chain emerged from a study of cytomegalovirus exposure and HLA in healthy donors. The study's findings and limits: In an earlier analysis, most TCR beta V segments were productive about 87% or about 30% of the time.

As for the donors, each was a healthy bone marrow donor. The CDR3 spans 13 residues. CDR1 SGHDT and CDR2 YYEEEE come from the germline V gene. V gave up 2 bases and J gave up 4 bases; unmatched junction bases: 2. Note on this clone: No antigen is known for it.

A multiplex PCR was run with 60 Vbeta primers and 13 Jbeta primers. Profiling relied on immunoSEQ multiplex PCR, and the TCRdb table lists in-frame clones only, not all of them. Here the sample spans some 33,000 clones, 65% to 75% being singletons. Sample: PBMCs. The clonotype originates from a man between 50 and 59 years old in good health and CMV-seropositive. The V gene is TRBV5-6, the J gene TRBJ1-2; 7 bases are a match to TRBD1. The CDR3 coding sequence is TGTGCCAGCAGCTTTGGGGACAGCTATGGCTACACCTTC. Protein: CASSFGDSYGYTF.